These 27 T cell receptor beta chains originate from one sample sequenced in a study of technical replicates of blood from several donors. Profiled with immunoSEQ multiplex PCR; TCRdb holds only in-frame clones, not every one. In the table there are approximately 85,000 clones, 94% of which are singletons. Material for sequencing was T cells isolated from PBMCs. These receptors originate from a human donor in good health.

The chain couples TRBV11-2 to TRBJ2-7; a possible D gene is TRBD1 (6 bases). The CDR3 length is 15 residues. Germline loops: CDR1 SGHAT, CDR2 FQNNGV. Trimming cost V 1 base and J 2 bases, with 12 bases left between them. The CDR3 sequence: CASSLGTWDTYEQYF. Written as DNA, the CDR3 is TGTGCCAGCAGCTTAGGCACTTGGGACACCTACGAGCAGTACTTC.

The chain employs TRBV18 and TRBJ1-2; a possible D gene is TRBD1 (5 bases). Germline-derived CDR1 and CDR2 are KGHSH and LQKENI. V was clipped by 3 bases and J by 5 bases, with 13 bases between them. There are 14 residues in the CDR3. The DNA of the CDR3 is TGTGCCAGCTCACCTTCCAGGGTTCGTTATGGCTACACCTTC. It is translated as CASSPSRVRYGYTF.

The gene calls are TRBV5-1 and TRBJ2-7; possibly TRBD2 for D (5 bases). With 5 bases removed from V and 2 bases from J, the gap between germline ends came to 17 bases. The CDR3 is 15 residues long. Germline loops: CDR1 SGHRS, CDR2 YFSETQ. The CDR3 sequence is CASRGWGADPYEQYF. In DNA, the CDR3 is TGCGCCAGCAGAGGTTGGGGAGCAGACCCCTACGAGCAGTACTTC.

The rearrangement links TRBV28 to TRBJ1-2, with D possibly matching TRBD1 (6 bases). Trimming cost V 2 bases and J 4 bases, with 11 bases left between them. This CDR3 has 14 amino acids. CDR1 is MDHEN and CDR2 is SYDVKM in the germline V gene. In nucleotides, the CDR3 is TGTGCCAGCAGTTTAAACAGGGCGGCCTATGGCTACACCTTC. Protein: CASSLNRAAYGYTF.

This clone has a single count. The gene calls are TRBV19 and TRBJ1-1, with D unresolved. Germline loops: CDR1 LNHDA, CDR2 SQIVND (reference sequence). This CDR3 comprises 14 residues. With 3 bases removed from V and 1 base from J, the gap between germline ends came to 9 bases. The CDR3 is CASSIMSPNTEAFF. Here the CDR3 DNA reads TGTGCCAGTAGTATTATGAGTCCGAACACTGAAGCTTTCTTT. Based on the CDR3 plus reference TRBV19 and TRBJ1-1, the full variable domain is DGGITQSPKYLFRKEGQNVTLSCEQNLNHDAMYWYRQDPGQGLRLIYYSQIVNDFQKGDIAEGYSVSREKKESFPLTVTSAQKNPTAFYLCASSIMSPNTEAFFGQGTRLTVV.

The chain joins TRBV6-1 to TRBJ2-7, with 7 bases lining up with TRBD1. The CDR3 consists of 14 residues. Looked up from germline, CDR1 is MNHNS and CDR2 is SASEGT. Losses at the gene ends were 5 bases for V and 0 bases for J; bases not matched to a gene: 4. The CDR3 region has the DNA TGTGCCAGCAGTCGACAGGGCAGCTCCTACGAGCAGTACTTC. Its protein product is CASSRQGSSYEQYF.

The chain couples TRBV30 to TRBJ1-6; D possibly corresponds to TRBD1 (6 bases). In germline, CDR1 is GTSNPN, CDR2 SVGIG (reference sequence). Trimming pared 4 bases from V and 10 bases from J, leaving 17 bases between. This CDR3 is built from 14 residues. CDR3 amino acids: CAWNSGTFLSPLHF. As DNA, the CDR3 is TGTGCCTGGAACAGCGGGACATTTCTATCACCCCTCCACTTT.

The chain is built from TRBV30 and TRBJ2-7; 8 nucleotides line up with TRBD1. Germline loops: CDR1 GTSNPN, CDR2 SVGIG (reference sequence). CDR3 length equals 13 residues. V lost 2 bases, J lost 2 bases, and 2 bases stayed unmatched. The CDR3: CAWSQGAAYEQYF. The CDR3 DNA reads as TGTGCCTGGAGTCAGGGGGCCGCCTACGAGCAGTACTTC.

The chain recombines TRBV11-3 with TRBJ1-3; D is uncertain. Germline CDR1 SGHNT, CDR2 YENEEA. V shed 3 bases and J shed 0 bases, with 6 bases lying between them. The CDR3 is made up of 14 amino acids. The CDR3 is CASSFVHSGNTIYF. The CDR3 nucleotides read TGTGCCAGCAGCTTTGTCCACTCTGGAAACACCATATATTTT.

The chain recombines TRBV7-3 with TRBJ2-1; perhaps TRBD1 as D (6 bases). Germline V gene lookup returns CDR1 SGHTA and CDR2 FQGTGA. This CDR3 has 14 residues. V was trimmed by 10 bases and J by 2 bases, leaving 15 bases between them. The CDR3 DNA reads TGTGCCACCGCCCTGTGGGGGCCCTACAATGAGCAGTTCTTC. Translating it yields CATALWGPYNEQFF.

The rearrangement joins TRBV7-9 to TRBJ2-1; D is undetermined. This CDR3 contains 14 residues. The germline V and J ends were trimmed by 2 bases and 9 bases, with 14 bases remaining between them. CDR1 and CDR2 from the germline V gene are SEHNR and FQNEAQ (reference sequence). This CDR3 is CASSLLAEHGEQFF. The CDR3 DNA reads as TGTGCCAGCAGCTTACTTGCCGAGCACGGTGAGCAGTTCTTC.

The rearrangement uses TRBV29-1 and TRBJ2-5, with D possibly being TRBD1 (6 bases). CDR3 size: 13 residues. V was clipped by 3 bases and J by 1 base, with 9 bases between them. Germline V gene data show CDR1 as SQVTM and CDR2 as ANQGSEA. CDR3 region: CSVEGALQETQYF. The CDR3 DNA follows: TGCAGCGTTGAGGGGGCTCTCCAAGAGACCCAGTACTTC.

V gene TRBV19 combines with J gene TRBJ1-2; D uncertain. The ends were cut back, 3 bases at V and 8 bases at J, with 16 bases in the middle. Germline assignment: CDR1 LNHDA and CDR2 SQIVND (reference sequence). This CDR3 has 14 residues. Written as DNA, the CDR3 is TGTGCCAGTAGTATGGAGAGTGCCGGCGGAGGCTACACCTTC. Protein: CASSMESAGGGYTF.

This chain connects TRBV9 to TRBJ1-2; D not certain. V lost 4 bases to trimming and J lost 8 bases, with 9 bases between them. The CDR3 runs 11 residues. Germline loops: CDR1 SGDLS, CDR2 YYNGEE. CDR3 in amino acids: CASSSNGGYTF. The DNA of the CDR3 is TGTGCCAGCAGCTCTAACGGGGGCTACACCTTC.

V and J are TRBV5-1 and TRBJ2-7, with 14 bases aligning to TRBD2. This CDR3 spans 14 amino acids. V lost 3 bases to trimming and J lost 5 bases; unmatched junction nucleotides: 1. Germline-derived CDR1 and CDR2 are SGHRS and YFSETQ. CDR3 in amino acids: CASSSGLAGDEQYF. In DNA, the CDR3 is TGCGCCAGCAGCTCGGGACTAGCGGGAGACGAGCAGTACTTC.

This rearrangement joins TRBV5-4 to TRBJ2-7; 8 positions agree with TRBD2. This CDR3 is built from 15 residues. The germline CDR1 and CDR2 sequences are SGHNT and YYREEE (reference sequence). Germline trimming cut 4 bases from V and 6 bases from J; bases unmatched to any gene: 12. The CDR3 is CASSRTSGGESEQYF. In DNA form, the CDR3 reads TGTGCCAGCAGCCGAACGAGCGGGGGCGAGAGCGAGCAGTACTTC.

The DNA for the CDR3 is TGTGCCAGCAGTGACACACTAGCGGGGACAGATACGCAGTATTTT. Its protein is CASSDTLAGTDTQYF. The V call is TRBV6-4, the J call TRBJ2-3; 10 nucleotides agree with TRBD2. The trim removed 2 bases at V and 3 bases at J, leaving 2 bases unmatched. The CDR3 runs to 15 residues. From germline, CDR1 is MRHNA and CDR2 SNTAGT.

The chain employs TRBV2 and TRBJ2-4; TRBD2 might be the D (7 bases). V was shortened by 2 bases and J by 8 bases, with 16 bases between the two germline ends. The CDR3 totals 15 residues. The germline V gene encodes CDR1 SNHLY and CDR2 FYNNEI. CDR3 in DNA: TGTGCCAGCAGTGAAAGGGAGGGGGAGGGAGACATTCAGTACTTC. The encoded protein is CASSEREGEGDIQYF.

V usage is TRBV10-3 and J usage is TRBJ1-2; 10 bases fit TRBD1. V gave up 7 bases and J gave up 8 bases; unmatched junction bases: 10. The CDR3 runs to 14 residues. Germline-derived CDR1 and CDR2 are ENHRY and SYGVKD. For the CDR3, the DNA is TGTGCCATCAACCCCGGGACAGGGGTTAAGGGCTACACCTTC. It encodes CAINPGTGVKGYTF.

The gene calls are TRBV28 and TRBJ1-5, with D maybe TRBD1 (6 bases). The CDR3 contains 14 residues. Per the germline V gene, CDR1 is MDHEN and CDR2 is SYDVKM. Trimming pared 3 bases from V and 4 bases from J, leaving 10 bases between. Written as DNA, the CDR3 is TGTGCCAGCAGTTTGATCCAGGGGAATCAGCCCCAGCATTTT. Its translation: CASSLIQGNQPQHF.

The CDR3 region has the DNA TGTGCCACCAAGATCGACAGCCCAAACACTGAAGCTTTCTTT. It is translated as CATKIDSPNTEAFF. J is TRBJ1-1 and V is TRBV6-9, with a possible D match to TRBD1 (5 bases). CDR3 size: 14 residues. Per the germline V gene, CDR1 is MNHGY and CDR2 is SVAAGI. Between the trimmed V and J ends, which lost 10 bases and 2 bases, there was a span of 17 bases.

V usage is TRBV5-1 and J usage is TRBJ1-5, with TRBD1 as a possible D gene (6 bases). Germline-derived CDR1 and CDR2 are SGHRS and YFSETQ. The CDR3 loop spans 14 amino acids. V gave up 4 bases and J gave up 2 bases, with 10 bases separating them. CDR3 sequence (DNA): TGCGCCAGCAGCCCAGGGGTTGGCAATCAGCCCCAGCATTTT. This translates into CASSPGVGNQPQHF.

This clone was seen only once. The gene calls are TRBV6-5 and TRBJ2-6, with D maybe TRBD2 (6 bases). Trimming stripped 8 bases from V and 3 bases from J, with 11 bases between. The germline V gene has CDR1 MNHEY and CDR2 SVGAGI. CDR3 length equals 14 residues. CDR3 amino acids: CASRGTLGANVLTF. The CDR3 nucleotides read TGTGCCAGCCGCGGGACGCTTGGGGCCAACGTCCTGACTTTC.

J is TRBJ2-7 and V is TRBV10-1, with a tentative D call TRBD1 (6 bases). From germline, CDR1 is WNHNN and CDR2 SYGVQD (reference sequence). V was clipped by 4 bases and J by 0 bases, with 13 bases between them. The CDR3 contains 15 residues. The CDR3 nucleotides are TGCGCCAGCAGTGGCGACAGGTCCAACTCCTACGAGCAGTACTTC. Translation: CASSGDRSNSYEQYF.

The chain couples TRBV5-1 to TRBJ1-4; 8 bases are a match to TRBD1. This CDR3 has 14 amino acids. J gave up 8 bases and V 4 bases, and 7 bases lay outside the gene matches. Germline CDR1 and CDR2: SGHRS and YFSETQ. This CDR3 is CASSPDRGGEKLFF. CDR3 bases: TGCGCCAGCAGCCCCGACAGGGGAGGAGAAAAACTGTTTTTT.

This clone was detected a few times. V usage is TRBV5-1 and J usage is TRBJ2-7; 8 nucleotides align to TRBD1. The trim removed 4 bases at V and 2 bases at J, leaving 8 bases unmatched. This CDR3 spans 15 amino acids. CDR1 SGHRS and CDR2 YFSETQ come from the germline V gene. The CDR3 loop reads CASSIDRGPPYEQYF. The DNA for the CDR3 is TGCGCCAGCAGCATCGACAGGGGACCGCCCTACGAGCAGTACTTC.

The CDR3: CASSDRGLPPLHF. The CDR3 coding sequence is TGCGCCAGCAGTGACAGGGGTCTGCCACCCCTCCACTTT. This rearrangement joins TRBV10-2 to TRBJ1-6; perhaps TRBD1 as D (6 bases). The germline CDR1 and CDR2 sequences are WSHSY and SAAADI. V dropped 3 bases and J dropped 11 bases, with 11 bases sitting between them. This CDR3 region has 13 residues.